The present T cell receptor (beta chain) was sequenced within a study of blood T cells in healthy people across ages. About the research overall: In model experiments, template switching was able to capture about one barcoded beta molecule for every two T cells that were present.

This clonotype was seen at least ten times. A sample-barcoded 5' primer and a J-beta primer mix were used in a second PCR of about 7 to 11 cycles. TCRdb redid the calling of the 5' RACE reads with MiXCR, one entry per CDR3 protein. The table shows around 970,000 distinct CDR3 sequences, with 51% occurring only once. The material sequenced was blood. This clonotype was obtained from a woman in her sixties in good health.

The CDR3 bases are TGCAGCATTGGTGACGGCCCGTACAATGAGCAGTTCTTC. It specifies CSIGDGPYNEQFF. The rearrangement uses TRBV29-1 and TRBJ2-1; D gene ambiguous. V was cut by 8 bases and J by 4 bases, with 15 bases left in between. The CDR3 is made up of 13 amino acids. Germline V gene data show CDR1 as SQVTM and CDR2 as ANQGSEA.